The next 20 T cell receptor beta chains were all read from a single sample in a study of blood T cells in healthy people across ages. The second PCR ran roughly 7 to 12 cycles with a sample-barcoded 5' primer and J-beta primers. TCRdb reanalysed the 5' RACE reads using MiXCR and keeps one entry per CDR3 protein. The sample lists under 2,000,000 distinct CDR3 sequences, 49% occurring once. Sequenced sample: blood. The receptors shown here come from a woman in her thirties or forties in good health.

The chain joins TRBV2 to TRBJ1-2; 9 nucleotides line up with TRBD1. The CDR3 is made up of 14 amino acids. Trimming cost V 6 bases and J 4 bases; bases outside gene matches: 6. Germline assignment: CDR1 SNHLY and CDR2 FYNNEI. CDR3 nucleotides: TGTGCCAGCAGAGACAGGGGGTTAGTCTATGGCTACACCTTC. Translation: CASRDRGLVYGYTF.

The rearrangement links TRBV6-5 to TRBJ1-2, with TRBD1 matching over 7 bases. The CDR3 is 15 residues long. The junction had 7 bases not matched to a gene; V was cut back by 6 bases and J by 0 bases. In germline, CDR1 is MNHEY, CDR2 SVGAGI. The CDR3 sequence: CASRSTGRANYGYTF. The CDR3 DNA follows: TGTGCCAGCAGATCGACAGGGAGAGCTAACTATGGCTACACCTTC.

CDR3 sequence: CASQALWVSRSGANVLTF. The CDR3 coding sequence is TGTGCCAGCCAAGCGCTGTGGGTCTCGAGGTCTGGGGCCAACGTCCTGACTTTC. This chain uses TRBV6-1 with TRBJ2-6; unclear D gene. The germline V gene encodes CDR1 MNHNS and CDR2 SASEGT. The CDR3 spans 18 residues. V was cut by 8 bases and J by 1 base, with 21 bases left in between.

The V and J genes are TRBV6-6 and TRBJ2-5, with 7 bases lining up with TRBD1. From germline, CDR1 is MNHNY and CDR2 SVGAGI (reference sequence). Trimming removed 5 bases from V and 3 bases from J; junction bases left unmatched: 15. The CDR3 is 17 amino acids. CDR3 region: CASSPTQGEKGKETQYF. In nucleotides, the CDR3 is TGTGCCAGCAGTCCGACTCAGGGGGAGAAGGGGAAAGAGACCCAGTACTTC.

This chain joins TRBV7-2 and TRBJ2-3; 11 positions agree with TRBD2. Trimming took 5 bases from V and 2 from J; bases not matched to a gene: 9. CDR1 SGHTA and CDR2 FQGNSA come from the germline V gene. CDR3 size: 17 residues. This chain's CDR3 is CASSNPNSGGATDTQYF. The CDR3 DNA reads as TGTGCCAGCAGCAATCCCAATAGCGGGGGGGCCACAGATACGCAGTATTTT.

There are a few counts of this clonotype. The chain uses TRBV20-1 and TRBJ2-3, with 12 bases that match TRBD2. The CDR3 has 15 amino acids. V shed 6 bases and J 0 bases; nucleotides not matched to a gene: 4. Germline V gene data show CDR1 as DFQATT and CDR2 as SNEGSKA (reference sequence). The CDR3 reads CSAPGTSGSTDTQYF. The CDR3 DNA reads TGCAGTGCCCCAGGGACTAGCGGGAGCACAGATACGCAGTATTTT.

The V call is TRBV20-1, the J call TRBJ1-2; 10 bases are a match to TRBD1. Looked up from germline, CDR1 is DFQATT and CDR2 is SNEGSKA (reference sequence). After removal of 6 bases from V and 4 bases from J, the junction contained 11 bases not matched to a gene. CDR3 length: 15 amino acids. CDR3 region: CSAPGTGESGYGYTF. The CDR3 region has the DNA TGCAGTGCCCCCGGGACAGGGGAGTCAGGCTATGGCTACACCTTC.

This clonotype was detected only a few times. The chain employs TRBV7-2 and TRBJ2-7, with 9 bases aligning to TRBD1. V shed 3 bases and J 5 bases; nucleotides not matched to a gene: 8. Germline CDR1 SGHTA, CDR2 FQGNSA. The CDR3 is 15 residues long. The CDR3 protein is CASSLMRTGENEQYF. DNA for the CDR3: TGTGCCAGCAGCTTGATGCGGACAGGGGAGAACGAGCAGTACTTC. Full variable domain (remainder filled in from reference TRBV7-2 and TRBJ2-7): GAGVSQSPSNKVTEKGKDVELRCDPISGHTALYWYRQSLGQGLEFLIYFQGNSAPDKSGLPSDRFSAERTGGSVSTLTIQRTQQEDSAVYLCASSLMRTGENEQYFGPGTRLTVT.

This clonotype showed up just a few times. The rearrangement links TRBV20-1 to TRBJ2-3, with a tentative D call TRBD2 (6 bases). Germline V lookup: CDR1 DFQATT, CDR2 SNEGSKA (reference sequence). Trimming stripped 0 bases from V and 5 bases from J, with 15 bases between. The length of the CDR3 is 15 residues. This chain's CDR3 is CSAREGAGFLDTQYF. The CDR3 DNA reads TGCAGTGCTAGAGAAGGGGCGGGGTTTTTAGATACGCAGTATTTT.

This clonotype was observed once. A read error may explain this, as a much larger clone is one base away. The chain links TRBV6-2 or TRBV6-3 to TRBJ2-1; D is unresolved. The CDR3 totals 13 residues. The germline gives CDR1 MNHEY, CDR2 SVGEGT. CDR3 DNA sequence: TGTGCCAGCAGTTATGTCGGCGGCAATGGGCAGTTCTTC. It codes for CASSYVGGNGQFF.

The chain carries TRBV12-3 or TRBV12-4 and TRBJ2-2; D is uncertain. The CDR3 loop spans 15 amino acids. Trimming cost V 7 bases and J 0 bases, with 12 bases left between them. CDR3 sequence (DNA): TGTGCCAGCAAGTCGGTAGAGGCGAACACCGGGGAGCTGTTTTTT. This gives the protein CASKSVEANTGELFF.

The chain uses TRBV5-1 and TRBJ2-5; either TRBD1 or TRBD2 may fit D (5 bases each). The end of the DNA fits TRBJ2-7 better, so the J call may be wrong. CDR1 SGHRS and CDR2 YFSETQ come from the germline V gene. The CDR3 runs to 15 residues. CDR3 residues: CASSLGSGPNHEQYF. In DNA form, the CDR3 reads TGCGCCAGCAGCTTGGGTTCGGGACCGAACCACGAGCAGTACTTC.

The genes are TRBV2 and TRBJ2-7, with TRBD1 matching 9 bases. CDR3 size: 13 residues. V was clipped by 5 bases and J by 6 bases; unmatched bases: 5. Germline CDR1 and CDR2: SNHLY and FYNNEI. The CDR3 nucleotides read TGTGCCAGCAGTACAGGACAGGGGTTCGAGCAGTACTTC. This encodes CASSTGQGFEQYF.

This chain links TRBV27 with TRBJ1-2; perhaps TRBD1 as D (6 bases). The CDR3 totals 15 residues. CDR1 and CDR2 (germline): MNHEY, SMNVEV (reference sequence). V lost 5 bases and J lost 5, with 18 bases in between. The CDR3, as DNA: TGTGCCAGCAGTCCCTTAACACAGGGATTATATGGCTACACCTTC. It encodes CASSPLTQGLYGYTF.

This clonotype turned up a few times. The V gene is TRBV6-2 or TRBV6-3, the J gene TRBJ2-4; 12 bases match TRBD2. This CDR3 spans 17 amino acids. The V gene's germline CDR1 is MNHEY and CDR2 SVGEGT. V was pared by 4 bases and J by 3 bases, with 7 bases of the junction left unmatched. The CDR3 DNA reads as TGTGCCAGCAGTTCCCGACTAGCGGGGGCCGTCAAAAACATTCAGTACTTC. Translated: CASSSRLAGAVKNIQYF.

This sequence joins TRBV6-5 and TRBJ2-1, with TRBD2 identical over 9 bases. Germline-derived CDR1 and CDR2 are MNHEY and SVGAGI. The CDR3 spans 15 residues. V was clipped by 6 bases and J by 5 bases; unmatched bases: 8. The CDR3 region is CASRVAAGGHNEQFF. CDR3 DNA: TGTGCCAGCAGGGTCGCAGCGGGGGGCCACAATGAGCAGTTCTTC.

This clonotype appeared a few times. Here the CDR3 reads CASSQQGTTDTQYF. As DNA, the CDR3 is TGTGCCAGCAGCCAACAGGGTACCACAGATACGCAGTATTTT. The V call is TRBV3-1, the J call TRBJ2-3, with TRBD1 as a possible D gene (5 bases). This CDR3 comprises 14 residues. V lost 2 bases and J lost 2, with 8 bases in between. The V gene's germline CDR1 is LGHDT and CDR2 YNNKEL (reference sequence).

The chain combines TRBV27 with TRBJ2-1; TRBD2 aligns across 10 bases. CDR3 size: 14 residues. Per the germline V gene, CDR1 is MNHEY and CDR2 is SMNVEV (reference sequence). The V and J ends lost 3 bases and 9 bases, in that order; junction bases with no gene match: 5. The CDR3 region is CASSFQRGGSEQFF. The CDR3 DNA sequence: TGTGCCAGCAGTTTTCAGCGGGGGGGCAGTGAGCAGTTCTTC.

This clonotype was detected only a few times. V is TRBV10-3 and J is TRBJ2-5; D unclear. This CDR3 spans 12 amino acids. CDR1 and CDR2 from the germline V gene are ENHRY and SYGVKD. V was shortened by 5 bases and J by 2 bases, with 6 bases between the two germline ends. CDR3 residues: CAISHSQETQYF. CDR3 DNA: TGTGCCATCAGTCACAGTCAAGAGACCCAGTACTTC.

The chain recombines TRBV5-1 with TRBJ2-3; no clear D gene. The CDR3 covers 17 residues. Germline V gene data show CDR1 as SGHRS and CDR2 as YFSETQ. The germline V and J ends were trimmed by 3 bases and 3 bases, with 20 bases remaining between them. DNA for the CDR3: TGCGCCAGCAGCTCGGACCCTAATCCGGCCCCAACAGATACGCAGTATTTT. It specifies CASSSDPNPAPTDTQYF. Using reference TRBV5-1 and TRBJ2-3 for the parts outside the CDR3, the full variable domain is KAGVTQTPRYLIKTRGQQVTLSCSPISGHRSVSWYQQTPGQGLQFLFEYFSETQRNKGNFPGRFSGRQFSNSRSEMNVSTLELGDSALYLCASSSDPNPAPTDTQYFGPGTRLTVL.